The entry below gives a single T cell receptor beta chain sequence along with its context. Antigen unknown. This entry comes from a study of OX40 agonist ivuxolimab in advanced cancers. Findings and caveats of the study: CD8+ T cells showed, on average, more clonal expansion than CD4+ cells. The expanded peripheral T cells' antigen specificity was not determined. At 0.1-3.0 mg/kg, partial responders had clonal expansion among the lowest observed.

Sequencing used immunoSEQ multiplex PCR; TCRdb keeps in-frame clones, though not all of them. The repertoire holds 60,000 to 80,000 clones, with approximately 82% as singletons. V lost 8 bases to trimming and J lost 5 bases; unmatched junction nucleotides: 3. Looked up from germline, CDR1 is MDHEN and CDR2 is SYDVKM. The CDR3 has 13 amino acids. The TCR comes from an adult with an advanced solid tumor such as melanoma, head and neck, liver or kidney cancer. The V gene is TRBV28, the J gene TRBJ2-2, with 9 bases that match TRBD1. This sample comprised CD4+ or CD8+ T cells sorted from blood, obtained in a trial of the OX40 agonist ivuxolimab. CDR3 amino acids: CASRDRETGELFF. CDR3 nucleotide sequence: TGTGCCAGCCGGGACAGGGAAACCGGGGAGCTGTTTTTT.